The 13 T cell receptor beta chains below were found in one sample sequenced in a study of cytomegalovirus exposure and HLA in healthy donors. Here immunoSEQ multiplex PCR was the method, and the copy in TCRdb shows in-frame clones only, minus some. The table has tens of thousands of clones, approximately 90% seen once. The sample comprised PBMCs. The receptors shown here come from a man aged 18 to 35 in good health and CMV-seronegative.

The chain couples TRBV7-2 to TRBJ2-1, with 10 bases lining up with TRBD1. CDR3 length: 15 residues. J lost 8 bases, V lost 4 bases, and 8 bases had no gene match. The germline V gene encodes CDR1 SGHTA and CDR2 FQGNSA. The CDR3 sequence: CASSSGTGVRYEQFF. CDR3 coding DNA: TGTGCCAGCAGCTCCGGGACAGGGGTTAGGTATGAGCAGTTCTTC.

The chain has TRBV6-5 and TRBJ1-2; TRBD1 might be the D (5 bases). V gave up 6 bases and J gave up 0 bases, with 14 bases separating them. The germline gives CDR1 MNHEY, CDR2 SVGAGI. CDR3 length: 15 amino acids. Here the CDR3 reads CASRPPGGANYGYTF. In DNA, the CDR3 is TGTGCCAGCAGGCCCCCGGGGGGAGCTAACTATGGCTACACCTTC.

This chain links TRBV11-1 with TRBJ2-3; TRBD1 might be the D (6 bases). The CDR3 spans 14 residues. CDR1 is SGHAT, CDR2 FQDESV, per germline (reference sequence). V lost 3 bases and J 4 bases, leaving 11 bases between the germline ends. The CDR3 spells CASSLGHSADTQYF. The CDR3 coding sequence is TGTGCCAGCAGCTTGGGACATTCGGCAGATACGCAGTATTTT.

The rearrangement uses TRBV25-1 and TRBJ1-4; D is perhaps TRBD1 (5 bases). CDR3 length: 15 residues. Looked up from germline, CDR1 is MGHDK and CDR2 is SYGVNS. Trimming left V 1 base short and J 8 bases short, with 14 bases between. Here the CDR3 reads CASSEFSGFGEKLFF. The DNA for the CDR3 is TGTGCCAGCAGTGAATTTTCAGGGTTTGGAGAAAAACTGTTTTTT.

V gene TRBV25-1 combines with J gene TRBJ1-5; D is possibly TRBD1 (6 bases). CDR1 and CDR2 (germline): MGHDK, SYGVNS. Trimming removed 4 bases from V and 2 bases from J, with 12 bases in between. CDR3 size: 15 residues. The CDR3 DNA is TGTGCCAGCAGTGCAGGGGTGGAAGGCAATCAGCCCCAGCATTTT. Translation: CASSAGVEGNQPQHF.

As DNA, the CDR3 is TGTGCCAGCAGTTTGAGGGAGCGGGAGACCCAGTACTTC. It specifies CASSLRERETQYF. This chain joins TRBV27 and TRBJ2-5; a possible D gene is TRBD2 (5 bases). Germline loops: CDR1 MNHEY, CDR2 SMNVEV (reference sequence). The V gene lost 3 bases and the J gene lost 5 bases, with 10 bases spanning the gap. This CDR3 contains 13 residues.

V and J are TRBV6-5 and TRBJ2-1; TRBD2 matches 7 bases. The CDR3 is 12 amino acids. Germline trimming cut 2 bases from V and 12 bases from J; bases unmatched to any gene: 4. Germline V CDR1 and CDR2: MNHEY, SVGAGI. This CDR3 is CASSYAGVRQFF. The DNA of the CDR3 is TGTGCCAGCAGTTACGCGGGGGTAAGGCAGTTCTTC.

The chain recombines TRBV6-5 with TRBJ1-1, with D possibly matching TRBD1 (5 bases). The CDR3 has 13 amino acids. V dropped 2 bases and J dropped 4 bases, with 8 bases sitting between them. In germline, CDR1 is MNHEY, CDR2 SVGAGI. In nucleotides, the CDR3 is TGTGCCAGCAGTTACCCGGGGGGCACTGAAGCTTTCTTT. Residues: CASSYPGGTEAFF.

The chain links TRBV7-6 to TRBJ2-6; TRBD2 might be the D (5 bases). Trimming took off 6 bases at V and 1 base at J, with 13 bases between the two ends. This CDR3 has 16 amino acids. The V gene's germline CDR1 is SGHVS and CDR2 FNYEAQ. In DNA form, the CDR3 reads TGTGCCAGCAGTCCATTGCCGGGATCTGGGGCCAACGTCCTGACTTTC. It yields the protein CASSPLPGSGANVLTF.

CDR3 nucleotide sequence: TGTGCCAGCAGCCCGACCCCATTTCTTAGCGGGGGCTCCTACGAGCAGTACTTC. Protein product: CASSPTPFLSGGSYEQYF. The genes are TRBV7-2 and TRBJ2-7, with 9 bases aligning to TRBD2. Per the germline V gene, CDR1 is SGHTA and CDR2 is FQGNSA. The V segment lost 5 bases and the J segment 0 bases; nucleotides outside the gene matches: 14. The CDR3 is 18 amino acids.

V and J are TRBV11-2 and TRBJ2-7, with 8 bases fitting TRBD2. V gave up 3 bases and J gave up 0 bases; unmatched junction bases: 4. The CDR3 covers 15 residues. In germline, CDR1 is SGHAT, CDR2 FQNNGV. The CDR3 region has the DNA TGTGCCAGCAGCTTGCTAGCGGGCTTCTCCTACGAGCAGTACTTC. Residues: CASSLLAGFSYEQYF.

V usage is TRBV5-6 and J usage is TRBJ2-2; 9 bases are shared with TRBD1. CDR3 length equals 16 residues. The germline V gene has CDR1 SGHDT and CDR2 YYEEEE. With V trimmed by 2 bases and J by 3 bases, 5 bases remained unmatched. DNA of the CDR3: TGTGCCAGCAGCTTCATGGGGACAGGGTACACCGGGGAGCTGTTTTTT. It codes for CASSFMGTGYTGELFF.

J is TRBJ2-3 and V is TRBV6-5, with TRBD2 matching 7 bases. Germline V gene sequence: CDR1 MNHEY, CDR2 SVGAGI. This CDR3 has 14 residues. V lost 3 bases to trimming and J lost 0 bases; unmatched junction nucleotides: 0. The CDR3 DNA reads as TGTGCCAGCAGTTATAGCGGGAGCACAGATACGCAGTATTTT. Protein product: CASSYSGSTDTQYF.